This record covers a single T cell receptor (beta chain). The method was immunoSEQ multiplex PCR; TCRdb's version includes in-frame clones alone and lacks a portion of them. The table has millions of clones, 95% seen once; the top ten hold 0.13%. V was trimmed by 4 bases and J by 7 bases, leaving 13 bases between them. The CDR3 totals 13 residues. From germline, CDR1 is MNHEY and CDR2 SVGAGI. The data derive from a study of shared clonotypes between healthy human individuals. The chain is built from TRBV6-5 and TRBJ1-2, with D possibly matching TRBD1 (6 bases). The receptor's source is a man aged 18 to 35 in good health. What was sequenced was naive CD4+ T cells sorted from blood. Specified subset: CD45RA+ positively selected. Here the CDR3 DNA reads TGTGCCAGCAGTTCCGGACAGATCGGTGGCTACACCTTC. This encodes CASSSGQIGGYTF.